This T cell receptor (beta chain) was identified in a study of cytomegalovirus exposure and HLA in healthy donors. The PCR contained 60 Vbeta and 13 Jbeta primers. Some clones are missing from TCRdb's copy, which holds only in-frame ones; the method was immunoSEQ multiplex PCR. In the table there are around 200,000 clones, about 80% of which are singletons. The CDR3 runs 14 residues. V was trimmed by 7 bases and J by 5 bases, leaving 17 bases between them. Germline CDR1 reads MNHEY; CDR2 reads SVGAGI. The rearrangement joins TRBV6-5 to TRBJ1-2; unclear D gene. The source of this sequence is a woman aged 45-59 years in good health and CMV-seropositive. Input material: PBMCs. CDR3 sequence: CASKTGISGYGYTF. The CDR3 DNA is TGTGCCAGCAAGACGGGAATCTCCGGTTATGGCTACACCTTC.